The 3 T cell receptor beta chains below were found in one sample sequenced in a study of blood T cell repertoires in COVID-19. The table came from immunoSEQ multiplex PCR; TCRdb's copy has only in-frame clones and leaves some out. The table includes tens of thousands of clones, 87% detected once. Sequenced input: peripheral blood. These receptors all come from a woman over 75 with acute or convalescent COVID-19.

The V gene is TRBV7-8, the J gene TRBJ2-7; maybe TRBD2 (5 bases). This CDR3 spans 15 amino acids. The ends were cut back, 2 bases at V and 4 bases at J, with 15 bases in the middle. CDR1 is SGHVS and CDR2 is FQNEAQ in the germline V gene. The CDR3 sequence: CASSLTDSPGYEQYF. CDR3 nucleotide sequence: TGTGCCAGCAGCTTAACCGACTCCCCGGGGTACGAGCAGTACTTC.

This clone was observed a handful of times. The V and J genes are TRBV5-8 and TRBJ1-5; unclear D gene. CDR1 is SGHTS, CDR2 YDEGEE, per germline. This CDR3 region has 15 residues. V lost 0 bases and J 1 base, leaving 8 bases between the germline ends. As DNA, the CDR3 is TGTGCCAGCAGCTTGGCTTGGAGAAGCAATCAGCCCCAGCATTTT. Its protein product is CASSLAWRSNQPQHF.

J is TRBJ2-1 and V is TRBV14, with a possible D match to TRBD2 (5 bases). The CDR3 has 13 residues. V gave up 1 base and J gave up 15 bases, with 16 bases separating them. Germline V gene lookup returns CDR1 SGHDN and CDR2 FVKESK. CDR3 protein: CASSQVAGIDPFF. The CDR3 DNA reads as TGTGCCAGCAGCCAAGTCGCCGGGATTGATCCGTTCTTC.